This T cell receptor (beta chain) was retrieved from a study of neurological immune-mediated disorders. In the study overall: Of 34 multiple sclerosis patients, some 30 were relapsing-remitting and 3 secondary progressive. General observations from the study: Phylogenetic grouping placed 18 of 34 multiple sclerosis patients' repertoires in one related-CDR3 cluster, a possible signature. The greatest degree of TCR clonal expansion was observed in HTLV-1-associated myelopathy, with the lowest in multiple sclerosis, below that of healthy controls.

This clonotype was recorded at least ten times. The antigen remains undetermined. Unmatched junction bases numbered 11, after V lost 0 bases and J lost 5 bases. Germline V gene lookup returns CDR1 SGHRS and CDR2 YFSETQ. The CDR3 is 17 residues long. 5'RACE employing 10-nucleotide random UMIs yielded the cDNA. TCRdb redid the calling of the 5' RACE reads with MiXCR, one entry per CDR3 protein. The sample lists around 50,000 distinct CDR3 sequences; 3.8% were seen once. This sequence was found in a man between 60 and 70 years old with multiple sclerosis. Sequenced sample: PBMCs. The chain has TRBV5-1 and TRBJ2-5, with TRBD2 matching over 9 bases. CDR3 in amino acids: CASSLVPLAGSEETQYF. CDR3 DNA sequence: TGCGCCAGCAGCTTGGTTCCACTAGCGGGCTCTGAGGAGACCCAGTACTTC.